This TCR beta chain was captured by sequencing in a study of cytomegalovirus exposure and HLA in healthy donors. Among the donors, all were healthy bone marrow donors. Study results and limitations: Near-uniform donor sequencing depth was presumed by presence/absence analyses. According to an earlier analysis, most TCR beta V segments yielded productive rearrangements about 87% or about 30% of the time.

The V and J ends lost 0 bases and 8 bases respectively, with 16 bases between them. CDR1 is PRHDT, CDR2 FYEKMQ, per germline (reference sequence). This CDR3 comprises 16 residues. The PCR had 60 Vbeta and 13 Jbeta primers. Produced via immunoSEQ multiplex PCR; TCRdb's table is partial and in-frame only. The table has 130,000 or so clones, roughly 80% seen once. Remarks on this clone: The antigen is not known.

The sequence was obtained from a man aged 18 to 35 in good health and CMV-seronegative. This sequence joins TRBV13 and TRBJ1-4, with D uncertain. Material for sequencing was PBMCs. The CDR3 coding sequence is TGTGCCAGCAGCTTAGGAGGCCAAACAACGGGGGAAAAACTGTTTTTT. Residues: CASSLGGQTTGEKLFF.